This T cell receptor (beta chain) was documented in a study of early T cells in non-severe SARS-CoV-2 infection. This clonotype was seen more than once but under ten times. As yet, its antigen is unknown. CDR3 length: 17 residues. The junction had 16 bases not matched to a gene; V was cut back by 5 bases and J by 3 bases. Germline CDR1 MNHEY, CDR2 SVGEGT. TCRdb used MiXCR to reprocess the 5' RACE reads, holding one entry per CDR3 protein. Of tens of thousands of distinct CDR3 sequences in the sample, approximately 5.1% were seen once. Study findings and constraints: Lookups in VDJdb leaned toward anti-spike CD8 responses and missed private and CD4 specificities.

The origin of this receptor is an adult who was a healthcare worker with PCR-confirmed SARS-CoV-2 infection or an uninfected control (not recorded which). V and J are TRBV6-2 or TRBV6-3 and TRBJ2-7; 7 nucleotides agree with TRBD2. The sequenced sample consisted of whole blood. The CDR3 DNA reads TGTGCCAGCAGTCCTCTTCTAGCGGCCAAGCCCAGCTACGAGCAGTACTTC. Its protein is CASSPLLAAKPSYEQYF.